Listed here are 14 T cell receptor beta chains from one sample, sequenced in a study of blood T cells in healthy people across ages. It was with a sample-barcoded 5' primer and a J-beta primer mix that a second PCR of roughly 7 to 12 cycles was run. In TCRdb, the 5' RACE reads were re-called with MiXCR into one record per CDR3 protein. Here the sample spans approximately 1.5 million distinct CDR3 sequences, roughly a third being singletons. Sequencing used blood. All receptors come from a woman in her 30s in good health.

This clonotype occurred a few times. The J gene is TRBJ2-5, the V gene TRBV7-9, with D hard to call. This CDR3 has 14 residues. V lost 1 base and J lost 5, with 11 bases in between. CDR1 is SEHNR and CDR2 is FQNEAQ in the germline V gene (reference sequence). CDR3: CASSLVVPSETQYF. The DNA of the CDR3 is TGTGCCAGCAGCTTAGTAGTCCCGTCGGAGACCCAGTACTTC.

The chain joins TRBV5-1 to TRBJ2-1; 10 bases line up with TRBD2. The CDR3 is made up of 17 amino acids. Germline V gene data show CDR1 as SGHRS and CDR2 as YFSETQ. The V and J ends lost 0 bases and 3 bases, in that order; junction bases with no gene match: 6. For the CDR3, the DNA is TGCGCCAGCAGCTTGGTTTCTAGCGGGGGAGACTACAATGAGCAGTTCTTC. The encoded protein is CASSLVSSGGDYNEQFF.

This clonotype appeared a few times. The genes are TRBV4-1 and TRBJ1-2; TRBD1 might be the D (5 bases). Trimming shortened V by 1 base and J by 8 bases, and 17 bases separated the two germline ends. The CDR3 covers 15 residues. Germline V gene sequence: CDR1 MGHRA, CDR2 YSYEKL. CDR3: CASSQGLRDLGGYTF. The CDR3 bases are TGCGCCAGCAGCCAAGGCCTCCGGGACCTGGGCGGCTACACCTTC.

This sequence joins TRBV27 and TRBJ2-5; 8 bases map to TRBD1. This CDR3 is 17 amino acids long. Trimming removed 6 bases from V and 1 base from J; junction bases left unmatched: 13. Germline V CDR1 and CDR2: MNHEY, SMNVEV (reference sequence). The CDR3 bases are TGTGCCAGCAGGGCCACCTGGGCAGGGGGCGGCCAAGAGACCCAGTACTTC. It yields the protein CASRATWAGGGQETQYF.

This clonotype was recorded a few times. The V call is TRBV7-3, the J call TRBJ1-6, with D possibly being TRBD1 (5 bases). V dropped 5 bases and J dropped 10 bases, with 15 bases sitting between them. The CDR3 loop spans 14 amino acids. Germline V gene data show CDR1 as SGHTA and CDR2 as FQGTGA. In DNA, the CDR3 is TGTGCCAGCAGCCAGGGACCCGGAGGGTCACCCCTCCACTTT. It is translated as CASSQGPGGSPLHF.

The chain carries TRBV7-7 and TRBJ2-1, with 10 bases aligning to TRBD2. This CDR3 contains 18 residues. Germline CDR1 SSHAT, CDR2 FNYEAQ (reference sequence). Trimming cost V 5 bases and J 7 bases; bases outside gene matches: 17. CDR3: CASSPGPSGGLLWNEQFF. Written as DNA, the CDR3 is TGTGCCAGCAGCCCCGGGCCTAGCGGGGGCCTACTTTGGAATGAGCAGTTCTTC.

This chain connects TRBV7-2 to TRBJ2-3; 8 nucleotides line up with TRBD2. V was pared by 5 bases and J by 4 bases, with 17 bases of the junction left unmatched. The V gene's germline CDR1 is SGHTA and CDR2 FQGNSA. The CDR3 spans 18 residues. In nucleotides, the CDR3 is TGTGCCAGCAGCCCAGGGAGAATAGCGGGGCCCTACGCAGATACGCAGTATTTT. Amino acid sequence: CASSPGRIAGPYADTQYF.

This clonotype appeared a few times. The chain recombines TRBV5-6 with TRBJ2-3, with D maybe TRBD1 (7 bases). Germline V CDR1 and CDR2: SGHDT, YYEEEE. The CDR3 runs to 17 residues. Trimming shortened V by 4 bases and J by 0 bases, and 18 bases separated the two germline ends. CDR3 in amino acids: CASSPSLRGQSTDTQYF. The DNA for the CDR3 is TGTGCCAGCAGCCCCTCTCTGCGGGGACAGAGCACAGATACGCAGTATTTT.

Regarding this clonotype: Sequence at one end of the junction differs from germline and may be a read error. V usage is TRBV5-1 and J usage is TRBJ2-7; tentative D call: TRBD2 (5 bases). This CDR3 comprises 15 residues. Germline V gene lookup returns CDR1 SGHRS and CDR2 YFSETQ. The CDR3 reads CAGSLGGLGGYEQYF. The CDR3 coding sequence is TGCGCCGGCAGCTTGGGTGGCCTTGGAGGCTACGAGCAGTACTTC.

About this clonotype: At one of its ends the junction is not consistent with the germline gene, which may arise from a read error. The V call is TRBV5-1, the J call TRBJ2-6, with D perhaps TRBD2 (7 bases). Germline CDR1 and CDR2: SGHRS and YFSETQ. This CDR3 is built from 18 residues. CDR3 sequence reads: CASGSGRGGTSGANVRTF. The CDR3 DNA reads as TGCGCCAGCGGGAGCGGCAGGGGAGGGACCTCTGGGGCCAACGTCCGGACTTTC.

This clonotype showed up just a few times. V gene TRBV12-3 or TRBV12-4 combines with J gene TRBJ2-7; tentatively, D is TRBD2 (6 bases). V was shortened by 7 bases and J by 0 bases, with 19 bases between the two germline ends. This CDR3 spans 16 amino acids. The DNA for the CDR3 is TGTGCCAGCACCCCGGGACTCCCGGTCGGCTCCTACGAGCAGTACTTC. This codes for CASTPGLPVGSYEQYF.

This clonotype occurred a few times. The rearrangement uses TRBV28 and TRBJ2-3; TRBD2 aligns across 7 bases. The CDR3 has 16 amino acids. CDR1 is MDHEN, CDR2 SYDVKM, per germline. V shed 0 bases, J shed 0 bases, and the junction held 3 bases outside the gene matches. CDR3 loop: CASSLWETSSTDTQYF. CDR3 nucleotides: TGTGCCAGCAGTTTATGGGAGACTAGCAGCACAGATACGCAGTATTTT.

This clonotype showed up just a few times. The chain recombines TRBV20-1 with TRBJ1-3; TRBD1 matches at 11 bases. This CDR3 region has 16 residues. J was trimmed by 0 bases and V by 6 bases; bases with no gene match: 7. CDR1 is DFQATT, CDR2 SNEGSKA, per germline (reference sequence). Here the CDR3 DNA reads TGCAGTGCAAGTCCCGGGACAGGGGGCTCTGGAAACACCATATATTTT. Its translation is CSASPGTGGSGNTIYF.

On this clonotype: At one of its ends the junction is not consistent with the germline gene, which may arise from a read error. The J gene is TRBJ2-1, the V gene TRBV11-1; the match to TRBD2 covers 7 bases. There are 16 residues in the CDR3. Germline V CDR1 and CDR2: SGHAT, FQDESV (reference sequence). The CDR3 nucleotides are TGTGTCAGCAGCCCCCGGACCAGCGGGATCCACAATGAGCAGTTCTTC. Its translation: CVSSPRTSGIHNEQFF.